This T cell receptor beta chain stems from a study of CD8+ T cells in alopecia areata. Findings and limits, study-wide: Scalp samples also yield sequences of resident alphabeta T cells from normal skin. The study found higher clonality in lesional than normal scalp, especially in alopecia totalis/universalis. Mice showed TCR sharing more clearly than patients did, possibly owing to HLA.

Obtained from alopecia areata patients were lesional scalp punch biopsies along with peripheral blood. Note on this clone: The antigen remains unidentified.

CDR1 is LNHNV and CDR2 is YYDKDF in the germline V gene (reference sequence). CDR3 length equals 13 residues. The V and J ends lost 6 bases and 9 bases respectively, with 12 bases between them. In each case, RNA was isolated and then reverse transcribed into cDNA as the sequencing template. Assay: immunoSEQ multiplex PCR; the TCRdb copy retains only in-frame clones and omits some. Among about 180,000 clones listed, approximately 62% were seen once. The source of this sequence is a human donor with alopecia areata. The chain is built from TRBV15 and TRBJ1-6, with no clear D. The sequences come from CD4+ T cells sorted from blood, collected at week 0. CDR3 coding DNA: TGTGCCACCAGGAAGGGAACGGGTTCACCCCTCCACTTT. Protein product: CATRKGTGSPLHF.